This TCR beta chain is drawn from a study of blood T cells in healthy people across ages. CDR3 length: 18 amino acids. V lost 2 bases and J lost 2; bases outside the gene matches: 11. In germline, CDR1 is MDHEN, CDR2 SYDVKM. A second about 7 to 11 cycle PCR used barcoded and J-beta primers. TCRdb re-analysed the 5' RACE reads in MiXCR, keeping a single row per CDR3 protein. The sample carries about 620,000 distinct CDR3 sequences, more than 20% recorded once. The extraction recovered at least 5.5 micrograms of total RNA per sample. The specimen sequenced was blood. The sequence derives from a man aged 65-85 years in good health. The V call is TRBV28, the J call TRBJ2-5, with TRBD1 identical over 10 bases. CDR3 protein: CASSLELDSGQGQETQYF. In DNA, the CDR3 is TGTGCCAGCAGTTTAGAGTTGGATTCGGGACAGGGGCAAGAGACCCAGTACTTC.